This T cell receptor beta chain is drawn from a study of OX40 agonist ivuxolimab in advanced cancers. In the study overall: Each dose-escalation patient presented with hepatocellular carcinoma, melanoma, renal cell or head and neck cancer. Of the patients, three showed partial responses, one with hepatocellular carcinoma and two with cutaneous melanoma.

Sequenced by immunoSEQ multiplex PCR; TCRdb stores in-frame clones only, minus some. The table lists roughly 48,000 clones, 85% to 90% of them singletons. CDR3 length: 16 residues. From germline, CDR1 is MGHDK and CDR2 SYGVNS. Trimming took 7 bases from V and 2 from J; bases not matched to a gene: 10. On this clone: The antigen is unknown.

General study results and limits: Within 6 weeks, CD4+ and CD8+ blood T cells expanded clonally at 0.1 to 3.0 mg/kg. CD4+ T cells averaged fewer expanded clones than CD8+ T cells.

The genes are TRBV25-1 and TRBJ2-3; the match to TRBD2 covers 9 bases. This TCR was recovered from an adult with an advanced solid tumor such as melanoma, head and neck, liver or kidney cancer. The source was CD4+ or CD8+ T cells sorted from blood, collected in a trial of the OX40 agonist ivuxolimab. CDR3 sequence: CASKGLGLANTDTQYF. DNA for the CDR3: TGTGCCAGCAAGGGATTGGGACTAGCCAACACAGATACGCAGTATTTT.